The 4 T cell receptor beta chains given below trace back to one sample, sequenced in a study of cytomegalovirus exposure and HLA in healthy donors. Sequenced by immunoSEQ multiplex PCR; TCRdb stores in-frame clones only, minus some. The sample holds over 85,000 clones, roughly 83% seen once. The sequenced sample was PBMCs. Source of these receptors: a young woman in good health and CMV-seropositive.

Note on this clone: An end of the junction does not agree with germline; a read error may underlie this. The V gene is TRBV28, the J gene TRBJ1-1; the D gene is possibly TRBD1 (5 bases). This CDR3 is 10 amino acids long. Germline V gene lookup returns CDR1 MDHEN and CDR2 SYDVKM. The CDR3, as DNA: TGTGCCAGCTGGCTGGGGGGTTTAATCTTT. It yields the protein CASWLGGLIF.

The chain links TRBV19 to TRBJ1-4, with 10 positions matching TRBD1. V gave up 7 bases and J gave up 4 bases; unmatched junction bases: 9. CDR1 LNHDA and CDR2 SQIVND come from the germline V gene (reference sequence). The CDR3 consists of 16 residues. CDR3 residues: CASNSGTGVFNEKLFF. In DNA, the CDR3 is TGTGCCAGTAACTCCGGGACAGGGGTTTTTAATGAAAAACTGTTTTTT. Variable domain in full (rest from reference TRBV19 and TRBJ1-4): DGGITQSPKYLFRKEGQNVTLSCEQNLNHDAMYWYRQDPGQGLRLIYYSQIVNDFQKGDIAEGYSVSREKKESFPLTVTSAQKNPTAFYLCASNSGTGVFNEKLFFGSGTQLSVL.

This chain joins TRBV10-1 and TRBJ2-3, with TRBD2 matching over 7 bases. Germline CDR1 is WNHNN and CDR2 is SYGVQD (reference sequence). V trimming: 4 bases; J trimming: 4 bases; junction bases outside the gene matches: 14. CDR3 length: 17 residues. DNA of the CDR3: TGCGCCAGCAGTGGACCCCAACGGGGGGTTGTGGCAGATACGCAGTATTTT. It yields the protein CASSGPQRGVVADTQYF.

The chain is built from TRBV28 and TRBJ2-7; 10 bases map to TRBD1. This CDR3 is built from 15 residues. Germline CDR1 and CDR2: MDHEN and SYDVKM. Trimming at V came to 5 bases and at J to 1 base, leaving 5 bases not matched to a gene. The DNA of the CDR3 is TGTGCCAGCAGTACCGCGGGACAGGGGTCCTACGAGCAGTACTTC. It encodes CASSTAGQGSYEQYF.